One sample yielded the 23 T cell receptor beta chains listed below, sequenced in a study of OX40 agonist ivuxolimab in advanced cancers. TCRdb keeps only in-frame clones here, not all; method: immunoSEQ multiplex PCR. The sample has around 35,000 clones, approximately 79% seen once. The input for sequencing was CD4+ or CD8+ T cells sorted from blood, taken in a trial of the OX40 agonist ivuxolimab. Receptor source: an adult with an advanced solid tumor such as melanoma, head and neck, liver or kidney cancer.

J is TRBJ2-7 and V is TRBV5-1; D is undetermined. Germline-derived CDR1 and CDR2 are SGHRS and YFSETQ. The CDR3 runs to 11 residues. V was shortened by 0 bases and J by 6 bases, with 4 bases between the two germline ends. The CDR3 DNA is TGCGCCAGCAGCTTGGGACTCGAGCAGTACTTC. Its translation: CASSLGLEQYF.

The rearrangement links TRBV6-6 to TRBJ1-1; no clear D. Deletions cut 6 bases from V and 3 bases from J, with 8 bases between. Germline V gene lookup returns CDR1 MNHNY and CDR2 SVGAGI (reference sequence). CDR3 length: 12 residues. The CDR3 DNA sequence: TGTGCCAGCAGCCACGGGGACACTGAAGCTTTCTTT. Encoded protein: CASSHGDTEAFF.

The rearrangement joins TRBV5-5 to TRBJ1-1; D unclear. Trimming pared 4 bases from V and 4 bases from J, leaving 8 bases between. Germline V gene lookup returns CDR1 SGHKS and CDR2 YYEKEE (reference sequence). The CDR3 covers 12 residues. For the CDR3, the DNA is TGTGCCAGCAGCGTGGTGGGCACTGAAGCTTTCTTT. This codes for CASSVVGTEAFF. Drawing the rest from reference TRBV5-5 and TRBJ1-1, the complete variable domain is DAGVTQSPTHLIKTRGQQVTLRCSPISGHKSVSWYQQVLGQGPQFIFQYYEKEERGRGNFPDRFSARQFPNYSSELNVNALLLGDSALYLCASSVVGTEAFFGQGTRLTVV.

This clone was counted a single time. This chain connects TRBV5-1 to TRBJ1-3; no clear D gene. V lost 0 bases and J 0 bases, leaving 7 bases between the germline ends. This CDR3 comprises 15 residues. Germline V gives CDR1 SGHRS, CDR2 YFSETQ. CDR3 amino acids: CASSLAGSSGNTIYF. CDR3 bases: TGCGCCAGCAGCTTGGCCGGGTCCTCTGGAAACACCATATATTTT.

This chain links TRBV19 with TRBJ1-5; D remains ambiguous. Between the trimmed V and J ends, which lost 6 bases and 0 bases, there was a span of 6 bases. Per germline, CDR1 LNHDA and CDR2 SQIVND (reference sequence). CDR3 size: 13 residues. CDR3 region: CASRDLSNQPQHF. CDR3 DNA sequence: TGTGCCAGTAGAGACCTTAGCAATCAGCCCCAGCATTTT.

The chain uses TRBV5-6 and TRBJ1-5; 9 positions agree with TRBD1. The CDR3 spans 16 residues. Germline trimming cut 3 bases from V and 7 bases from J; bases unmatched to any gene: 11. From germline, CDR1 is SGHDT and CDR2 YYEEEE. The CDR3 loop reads CASSSFPGQGRQPQHF. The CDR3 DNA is TGTGCCAGCAGCTCCTTTCCGGGACAGGGTCGACAGCCCCAGCATTTT.

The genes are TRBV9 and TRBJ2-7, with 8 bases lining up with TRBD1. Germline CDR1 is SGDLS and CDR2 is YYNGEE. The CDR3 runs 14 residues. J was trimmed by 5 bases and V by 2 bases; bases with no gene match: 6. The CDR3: CASSVDRVDNEQYF. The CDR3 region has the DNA TGTGCCAGCAGCGTGGACAGGGTGGATAACGAGCAGTACTTC.

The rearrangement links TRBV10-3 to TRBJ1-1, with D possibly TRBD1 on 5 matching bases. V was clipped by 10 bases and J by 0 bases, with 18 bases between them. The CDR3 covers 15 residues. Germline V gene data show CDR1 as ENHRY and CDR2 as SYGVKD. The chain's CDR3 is CATFTGRQMNTEAFF. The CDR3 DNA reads TGTGCCACATTTACCGGGCGACAGATGAACACTGAAGCTTTCTTT.

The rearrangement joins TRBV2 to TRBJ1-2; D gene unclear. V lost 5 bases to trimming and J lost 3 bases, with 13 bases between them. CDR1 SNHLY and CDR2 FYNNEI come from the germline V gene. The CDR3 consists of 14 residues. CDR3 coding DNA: TGTGCCAGCAGTTTCCCCGGGATTGACTATGGCTACACCTTC. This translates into CASSFPGIDYGYTF.

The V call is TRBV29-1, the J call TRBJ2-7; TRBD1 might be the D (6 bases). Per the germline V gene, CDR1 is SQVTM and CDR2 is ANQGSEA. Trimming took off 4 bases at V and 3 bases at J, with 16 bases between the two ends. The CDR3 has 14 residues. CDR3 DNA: TGCAGCGTTGTAACTGAGGGGGTTTACTACGAGCAGTACTTC. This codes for CSVVTEGVYYEQYF.

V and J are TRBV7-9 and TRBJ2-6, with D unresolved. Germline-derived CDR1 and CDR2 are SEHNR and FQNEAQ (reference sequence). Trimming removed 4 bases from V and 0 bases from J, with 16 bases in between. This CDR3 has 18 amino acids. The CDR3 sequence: CASSSTELIVSGANVLTF. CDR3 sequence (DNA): TGTGCCAGCAGCTCTACTGAACTCATAGTCTCTGGGGCCAACGTCCTGACTTTC.

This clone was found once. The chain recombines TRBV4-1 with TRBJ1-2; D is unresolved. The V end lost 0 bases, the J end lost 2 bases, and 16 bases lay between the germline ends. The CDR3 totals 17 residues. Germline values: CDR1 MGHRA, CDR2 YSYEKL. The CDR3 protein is CASSQDLLGQENYGYTF. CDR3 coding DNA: TGCGCCAGCAGCCAAGATCTCTTAGGCCAAGAAAACTATGGCTACACCTTC.

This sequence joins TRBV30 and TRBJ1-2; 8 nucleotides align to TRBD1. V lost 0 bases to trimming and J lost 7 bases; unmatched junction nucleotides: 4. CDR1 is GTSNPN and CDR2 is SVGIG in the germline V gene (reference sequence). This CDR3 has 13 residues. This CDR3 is CAWSVTGASGYTF. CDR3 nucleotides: TGTGCCTGGAGTGTGACAGGGGCAAGTGGCTACACCTTC.

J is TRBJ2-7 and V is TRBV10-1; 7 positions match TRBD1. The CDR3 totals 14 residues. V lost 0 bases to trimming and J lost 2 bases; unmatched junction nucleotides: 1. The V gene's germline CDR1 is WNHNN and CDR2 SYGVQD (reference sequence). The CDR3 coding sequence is TGCGCCAGCAGTGAGTCCGGGACAGCCTACGAGCAGTACTTC. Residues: CASSESGTAYEQYF.

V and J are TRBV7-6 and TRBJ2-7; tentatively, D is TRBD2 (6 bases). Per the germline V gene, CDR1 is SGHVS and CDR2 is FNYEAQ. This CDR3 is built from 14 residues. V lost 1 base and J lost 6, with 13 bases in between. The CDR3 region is CASSLGVGGAEQYF. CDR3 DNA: TGTGCCAGCAGCTTAGGGGTCGGGGGTGCCGAGCAGTACTTC.

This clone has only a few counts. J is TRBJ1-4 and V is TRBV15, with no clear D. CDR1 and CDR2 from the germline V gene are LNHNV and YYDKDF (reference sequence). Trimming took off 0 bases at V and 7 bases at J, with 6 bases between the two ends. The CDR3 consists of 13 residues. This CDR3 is CATSRDAGEKLFF. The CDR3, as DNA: TGTGCCACCAGCAGAGATGCTGGTGAAAAACTGTTTTTT.

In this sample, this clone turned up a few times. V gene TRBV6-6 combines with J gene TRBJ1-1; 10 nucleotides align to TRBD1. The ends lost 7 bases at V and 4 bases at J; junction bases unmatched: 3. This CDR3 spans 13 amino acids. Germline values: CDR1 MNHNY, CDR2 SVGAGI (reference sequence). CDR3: CASKTGGITEAFF. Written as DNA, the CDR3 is TGTGCCAGCAAGACAGGGGGCATCACTGAAGCTTTCTTT.

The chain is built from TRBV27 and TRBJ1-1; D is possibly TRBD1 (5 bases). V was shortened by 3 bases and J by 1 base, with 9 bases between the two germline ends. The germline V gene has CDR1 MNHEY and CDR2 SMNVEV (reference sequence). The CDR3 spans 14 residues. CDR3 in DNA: TGTGCCAGCAGTTTGTGGGGGGAGAACACTGAAGCTTTCTTT. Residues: CASSLWGENTEAFF.

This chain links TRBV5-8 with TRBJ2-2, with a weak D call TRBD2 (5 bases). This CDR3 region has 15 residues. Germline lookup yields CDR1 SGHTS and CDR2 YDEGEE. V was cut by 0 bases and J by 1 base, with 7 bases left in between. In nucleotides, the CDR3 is TGTGCCAGCAGCTTGGTGGACTGGAACACCGGGGAGCTGTTTTTT. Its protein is CASSLVDWNTGELFF.

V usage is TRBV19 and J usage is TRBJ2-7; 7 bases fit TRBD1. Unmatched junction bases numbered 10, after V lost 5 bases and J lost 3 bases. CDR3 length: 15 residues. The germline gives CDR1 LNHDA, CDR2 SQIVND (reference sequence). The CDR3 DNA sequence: TGTGCCAGTAGTCCAGGGGGTTCCTCCTACTACGAGCAGTACTTC. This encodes CASSPGGSSYYEQYF. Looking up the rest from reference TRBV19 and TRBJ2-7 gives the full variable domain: DGGITQSPKYLFRKEGQNVTLSCEQNLNHDAMYWYRQDPGQGLRLIYYSQIVNDFQKGDIAEGYSVSREKKESFPLTVTSAQKNPTAFYLCASSPGGSSYYEQYFGPGTRLTVT.

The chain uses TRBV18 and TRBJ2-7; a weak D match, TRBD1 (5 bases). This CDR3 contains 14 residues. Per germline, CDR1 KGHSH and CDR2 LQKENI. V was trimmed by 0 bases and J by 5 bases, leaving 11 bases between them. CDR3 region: CASSPPSQAHEQYF. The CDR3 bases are TGTGCCAGCTCACCACCGTCACAGGCGCACGAGCAGTACTTC.

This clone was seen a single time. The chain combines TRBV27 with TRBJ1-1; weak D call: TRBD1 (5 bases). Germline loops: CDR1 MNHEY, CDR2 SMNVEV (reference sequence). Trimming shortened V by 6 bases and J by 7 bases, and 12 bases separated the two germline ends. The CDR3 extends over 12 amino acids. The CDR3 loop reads CASRSQGVEAFF. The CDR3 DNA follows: TGTGCCAGCAGGTCTCAGGGAGTTGAAGCTTTCTTT.

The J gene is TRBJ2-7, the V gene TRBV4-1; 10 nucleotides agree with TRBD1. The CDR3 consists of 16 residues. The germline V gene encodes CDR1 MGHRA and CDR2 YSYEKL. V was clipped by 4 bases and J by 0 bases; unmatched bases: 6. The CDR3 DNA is TGCGCCAGCAGCCTAGGGACAGGGGATCCCTCCTACGAGCAGTACTTC. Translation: CASSLGTGDPSYEQYF.